This paragraph reports one TCR beta chain. This clonotype was counted at least ten times. Its specific antigen is unknown. No qualities accompany the bases; no much larger clone lies one base away. Using a constant-region primer and ProtoScript II reverse transcriptase, TCRbeta-specific cDNA was reverse-transcribed from about 540 ng total RNA. Construction of the TCRbeta libraries relied on three nested rounds of multiplex PCR, following a slightly modified ARM-PCR procedure. The first two PCR rounds used multiplex TRBV1-TRBV30 forward primers with a Cbeta reverse primer, each for roughly 10 cycles. Sample barcodes and Illumina adapters were added in a final 25-cycle PCR with Deep VentR polymerase. Before sequencing, amplicons of 200-500 bp were purified from gel using a QIAquick gel extraction kit. An Illumina HiSeq 2500 was used to sequence the TCRbeta amplicons with 250-bp paired-end reads. In the authors' own workflow: Quality trimming of reads was performed with Trimmomatic v0.33, and paired reads were merged with FLASH v1.2.11 so that full CDR3 sequences could be recovered. V, D and J germline segments were assigned to the rearranged TCRbeta sequences by MiGEC v1.2.1b. VDJtools v1.0.0 computed clonotype statistics and Shannon-Wiener diversity indices. Except for diversity analysis, only each sample's 250 most abundant clonotypes were used in subsequent analyses to reduce sampling bias. TCRdb reworked the public reads: Q25 trimming with fastp, MiXCR clone assembly, productive beta chains retained. A single entry per CDR3 protein holds the most common genes and DNA from its merged rows. These V and J calls originate from TCRdb's pipeline instead of the authors' own analysis. Present in this sample are some 130,000 distinct CDR3 sequences, roughly 70% of which were seen just once. Clones ranked in the top ten supply more than 7% of the sample.

Total RNA and DNA were co-extracted without cell sorting from approximately 20-30 mg of bulk tissue using the AllPrep DNA/RNA mini kit. Between late 2015 and March 2016, several patients in China with histopathologically diagnosed primary liver carcinoma had their tumors surgically resected. Chronic HBV infection was present in the patients, and the patients were treatment-naive at sampling. Fresh tumor and adjacent tissue pieces were bisected; one half was stored in RNAlater at -80°C, the other sent for histology. Looking up the germline V gene yields CDR1 SGHRS and CDR2 YFSETQ. Spanning cysteine to phenylalanine, the CDR3 consists of 15 amino acids. Solely the CDR3 DNA is kept, with 45 bases framed from the first base. Trimming costs V 0 bases and J 5 bases, and their ends lie 12 bases apart. This sample was taken from a study of tumor-infiltrating lymphocytes in primary liver carcinoma (dated 2017 in TCRdb). About the full investigation: The five patients, three men and two women aged 30 to 69 years, had hepatocellular carcinoma (four) or combined HCC and intrahepatic cholangiocarcinoma (one). High reproducibility was observed for the technical replicate repertoires, with mean shared-clone rates approximately 0.9 and correlation coefficients above 0.95. A total of approximately 35 specimens from 5 patients underwent TCRbeta repertoire sequencing, comprising around 25 tumor regions, 5 adjacent noncancerous liver tissues and 5 peripheral blood samples. Roughly 3.5 to 7.13 million productive TCRbeta reads were obtained per sample, and no significant difference in read depth was found between tissue types. Across five regions of each liver tumor, along with adjacent normal tissue and blood, the study brought together TCRbeta repertoire sequencing, expression microarrays and whole-exome sequencing. The tumors of the five patients were staged as T1-T3 N0M0, with maximum diameters ranging from about 4 to 11 cm.

What the work shows at the level of the full study, not this receptor alone: Pairs of tumor regions showed greater repertoire overlap (mean about 36%) than tumor-adjacent pairs (roughly 17%) or tumor-blood pairs (roughly 14%), which is consistent with antigen-driven expansion. With just four or five patients in the study, the authors point out that the findings should be validated in a larger study. Because sequencing covered only the TCR beta chain and unpaired alpha chains were not captured, true repertoire diversity is likely underestimated. Since the samples were bulk and unsorted, there was no way to compare CD4+ and CD8+ T cell repertoires. The top 250 clones accounted for a significantly greater share of the repertoire in tumors than in blood (p = 0.039).

The clonotype originates from a woman in her sixties with primary liver carcinoma and hepatitis B virus infection. This receptor chain uses TRBV5-1 and TRBJ1-5, with the D gene not confidently named. Input material: tumor-adjacent normal liver tissue. In nucleotides, the sequence is TGCGCCAGCAGCTTGGAGCCCGGGGTTGATCAGCCCCAGCATTTT. This translates into CASSLEPGVDQPQHF.